The clone carrying this TCR beta chain came up once. TCRalpha and TCRbeta libraries used 5'RACE with constant-segment primers and UMIs. TCRdb recomputed calls from the 5' RACE reads with MiXCR, one row per CDR3 protein. The table records 65,000 to 95,000 distinct CDR3 sequences, 9.5% to 15% of them present only once. The data were obtained in a study of T-cell memory formation after mild COVID-19. Looked up from germline, CDR1 is MNHEY and CDR2 is SVGAGI. The CDR3 has 12 residues. The ends were cut back, 7 bases at V and 1 base at J, with 7 bases in the middle. This clonotype was sampled from a man aged 18 to 35 who had mild COVID-19 (a few samples of this study predate the infection). Cell type and time point are not known. The chain uses TRBV6-5 and TRBJ1-2, with D unresolved. The specimen sequenced was PBMCs or a T cell subset sorted from them (not recorded which). The CDR3 reads CASTNNNYGYTF. In DNA, the CDR3 is TGTGCCAGCACTAACAATAACTATGGCTACACCTTC.